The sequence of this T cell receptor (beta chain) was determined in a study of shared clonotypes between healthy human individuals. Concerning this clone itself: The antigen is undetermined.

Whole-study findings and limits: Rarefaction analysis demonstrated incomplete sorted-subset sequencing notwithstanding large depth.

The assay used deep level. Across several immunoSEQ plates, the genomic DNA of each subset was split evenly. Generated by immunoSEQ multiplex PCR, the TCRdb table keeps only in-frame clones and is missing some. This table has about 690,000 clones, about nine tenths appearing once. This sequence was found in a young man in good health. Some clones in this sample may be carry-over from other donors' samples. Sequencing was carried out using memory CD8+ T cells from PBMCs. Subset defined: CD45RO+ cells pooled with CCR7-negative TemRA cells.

Here the CDR3 reads CASSLKRSTGELFF. Written as DNA, the CDR3 is TGTGCCAGCAGCCTGAAGAGGAGCACCGGGGAGCTGTTTTTT. The chain combines TRBV28 with TRBJ2-2; D gene unclear. V gave up 6 bases and J gave up 4 bases, with 12 bases separating them. This CDR3 is 14 amino acids long. Germline assignment: CDR1 MDHEN and CDR2 SYDVKM. Using reference TRBV28 and TRBJ2-2 for the parts outside the CDR3, the full variable domain is DVKVTQSSRYLVKRTGEKVFLECVQDMDHENMFWYRQDPGLGLRLIYFSYDVKMKEKGDIPEGYSVSREKKERFSLILESASTNQTSMYLCASSLKRSTGELFFGEGSRLTVL.